This TCR beta chain was sequenced for a study of beta chain features in type 1 diabetes. Roughly 100 mL of blood, on average, came from one heparinised draw per donor. General study findings and limits: TCRB CDR3s were moderately but significantly shorter in Type 1 diabetes patients in all four CD4+ subsets.

The CDR3 totals 13 residues. V dropped 7 bases and J dropped 4 bases, with 13 bases sitting between them. The V gene's germline CDR1 is SGHDN and CDR2 FVKESK. Expressed TCRB transcripts were sequenced because the isolated RNA had all been reverse transcribed beforehand. Repertoires were generated with immunoSEQ multiplex PCR, while TCRdb's copy carries only in-frame clones and drops some. The sample carries roughly 730,000 clones, about an eighth recorded once. A word on this clone: Its matching antigen is unknown.

J is TRBJ1-1 and V is TRBV14, with D possibly matching TRBD1 (6 bases). This sequence originates from a man aged 18 to 29 with type 1 diabetes. The sample was naive CD4+ T cells from blood. CDR3 sequence: CASTRTASTEAFF. Written as DNA, the CDR3 is TGTGCCAGCACCCGGACAGCCAGCACTGAAGCTTTCTTT.